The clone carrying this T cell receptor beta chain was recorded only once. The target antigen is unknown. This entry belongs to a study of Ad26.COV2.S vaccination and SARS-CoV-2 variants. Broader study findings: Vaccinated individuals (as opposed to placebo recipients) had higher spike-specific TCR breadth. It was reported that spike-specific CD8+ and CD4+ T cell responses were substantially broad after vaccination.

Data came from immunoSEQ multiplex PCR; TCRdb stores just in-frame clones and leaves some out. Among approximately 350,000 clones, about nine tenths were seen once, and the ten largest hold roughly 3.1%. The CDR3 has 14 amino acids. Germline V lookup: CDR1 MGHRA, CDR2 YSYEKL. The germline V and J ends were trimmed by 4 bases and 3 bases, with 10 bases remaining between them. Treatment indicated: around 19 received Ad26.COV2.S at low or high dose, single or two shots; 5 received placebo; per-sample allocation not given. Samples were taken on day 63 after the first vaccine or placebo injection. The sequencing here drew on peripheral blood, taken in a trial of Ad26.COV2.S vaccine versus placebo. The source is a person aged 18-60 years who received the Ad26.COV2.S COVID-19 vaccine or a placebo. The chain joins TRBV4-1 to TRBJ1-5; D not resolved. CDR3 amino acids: CASSLTVSNQPQHF. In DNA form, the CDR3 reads TGCGCCAGCAGCCTTACAGTGTCCAATCAGCCCCAGCATTTT.